The sequence of this T cell receptor (beta chain) was determined in a study of T cell responses to AZD1222 COVID-19 vaccine. Comments on this clone: The antigen remains undetermined.

The CDR3 has 14 residues. V was pared by 1 base and J by 8 bases, with 15 bases between. In germline, CDR1 is GTSNPN, CDR2 SVGIG (reference sequence). Repertoires were generated with immunoSEQ multiplex PCR, while TCRdb's copy carries only in-frame clones and drops some. Of about 99,000 clones listed, 90% to 95% were seen once; the top ten hold 45%. Study-level findings and limits: The donor group comprised mostly white British people and more females; the analysis possibly underestimated clonal diversity. Just a handful of AZD1222 recipients were seropositive at baseline. CD4 TCRs linked to vaccination spanned spike, dominating at 160-218 and 743-854.

The rearrangement links TRBV30 to TRBJ2-1; tentative D call: TRBD2 (5 bases). The source of this sequence is an adult in good health. This specimen was peripheral blood, taken on day 0 of AZD1222 vaccination. The CDR3 sequence is CAWSDGIFFHEQFF. The CDR3 coding sequence is TGTGCCTGGAGTGACGGGATTTTTTTTCATGAGCAGTTCTTC.